The clone carrying this TCR beta chain was detected once. Its specificity is not known. Assay: immunoSEQ multiplex PCR; the TCRdb copy retains only in-frame clones and omits some. The profile shows more than 150,000 clones, roughly nine tenths of them singletons. This sample stems from a study of Ad26.COV2.S vaccination and SARS-CoV-2 variants. Overall study results and limits: Vaccine and placebo recipients had comparable breadth of non-spike TCRs. Participants in the vaccine arm had higher spike-specific TCR breadth; placebo recipients had lower. Substantial breadth was reportedly displayed by spike-specific CD8+ and CD4+ T cell responses after vaccination.

The germline CDR1 and CDR2 sequences are LGHDT and YNNKEL (reference sequence). The trim removed 2 bases at V and 1 base at J, leaving 9 bases unmatched. This CDR3 spans 18 amino acids. The receptor was isolated from a human donor who had recovered from COVID-19. The chain employs TRBV3-1 (or the pseudogene TRBV3-2) and TRBJ1-1, with 11 bases fitting TRBD1. The input for sequencing was peripheral blood, taken after recovery from COVID-19. The CDR3 protein is CASSQLPGTGGGNTEAFF. CDR3 nucleotide sequence: TGTGCCAGCAGCCAACTCCCTGGGACAGGGGGAGGGAACACTGAAGCTTTCTTT.